This T cell receptor (beta chain) was captured in a study of blood T cells in healthy people across ages. Overall study results and limits: Relative to aged donors, long-lived donors carried more naive CD4+ cells and displayed higher diversity.

For the second PCR, which ran for roughly 7 to 11 cycles, a sample-barcoded 5' primer and a J-beta primer mix were used. A template-switch adaptor that had 12 random nucleotides put a tag on each cDNA molecule. TCRdb analysed the 5' RACE reads with MiXCR anew, one entry per CDR3 protein. Of hundreds of thousands of distinct CDR3 sequences listed, roughly 25% are singletons. The sample holds a few counts of this clonotype. Its antigen is unidentified. The CDR3 runs 16 residues. Germline V gene data show CDR1 as SGHTA and CDR2 as FQGNSA. V was pared by 2 bases and J by 1 base, with 4 bases of the junction left unmatched. These sequences were also reported in another study, on T cells of mothers and their children.

This receptor was taken from a boy under 18 in good health. The sample comprised blood. This chain connects TRBV7-2 to TRBJ2-5, with 10 positions matching TRBD2. The CDR3 reads CASSLWVAGGQETQYF. For the CDR3, the DNA is TGTGCCAGCAGCTTATGGGTAGCGGGGGGCCAAGAGACCCAGTACTTC.